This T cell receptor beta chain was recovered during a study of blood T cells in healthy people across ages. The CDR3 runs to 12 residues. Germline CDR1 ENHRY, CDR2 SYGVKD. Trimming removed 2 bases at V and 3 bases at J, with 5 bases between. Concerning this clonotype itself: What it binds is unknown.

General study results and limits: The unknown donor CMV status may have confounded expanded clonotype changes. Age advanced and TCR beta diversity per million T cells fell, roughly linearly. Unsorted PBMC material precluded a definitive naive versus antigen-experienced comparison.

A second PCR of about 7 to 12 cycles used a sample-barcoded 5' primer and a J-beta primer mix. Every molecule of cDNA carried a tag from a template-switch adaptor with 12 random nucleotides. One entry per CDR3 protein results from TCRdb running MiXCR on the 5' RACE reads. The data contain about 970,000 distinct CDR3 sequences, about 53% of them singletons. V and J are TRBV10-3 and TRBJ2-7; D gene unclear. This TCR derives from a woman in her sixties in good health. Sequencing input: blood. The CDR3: CAISEEYYEQYF. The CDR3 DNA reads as TGTGCCATCAGTGAGGAGTACTACGAGCAGTACTTC.